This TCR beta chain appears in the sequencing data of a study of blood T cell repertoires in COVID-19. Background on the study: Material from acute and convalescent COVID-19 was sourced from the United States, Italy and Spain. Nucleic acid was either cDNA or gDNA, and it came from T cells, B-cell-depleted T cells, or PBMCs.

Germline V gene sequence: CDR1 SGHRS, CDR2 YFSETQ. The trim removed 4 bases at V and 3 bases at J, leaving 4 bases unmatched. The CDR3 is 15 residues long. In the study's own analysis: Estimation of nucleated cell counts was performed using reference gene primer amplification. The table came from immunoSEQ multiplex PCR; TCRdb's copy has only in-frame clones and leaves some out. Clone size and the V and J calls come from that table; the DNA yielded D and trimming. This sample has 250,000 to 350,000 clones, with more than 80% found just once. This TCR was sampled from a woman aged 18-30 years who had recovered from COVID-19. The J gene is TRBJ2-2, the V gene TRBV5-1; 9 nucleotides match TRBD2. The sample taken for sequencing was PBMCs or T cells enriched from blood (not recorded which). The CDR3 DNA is TGCGCCAGCAGCCTGGGACTAGCCTACACCGGGGAGCTGTTTTTT. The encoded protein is CASSLGLAYTGELFF.